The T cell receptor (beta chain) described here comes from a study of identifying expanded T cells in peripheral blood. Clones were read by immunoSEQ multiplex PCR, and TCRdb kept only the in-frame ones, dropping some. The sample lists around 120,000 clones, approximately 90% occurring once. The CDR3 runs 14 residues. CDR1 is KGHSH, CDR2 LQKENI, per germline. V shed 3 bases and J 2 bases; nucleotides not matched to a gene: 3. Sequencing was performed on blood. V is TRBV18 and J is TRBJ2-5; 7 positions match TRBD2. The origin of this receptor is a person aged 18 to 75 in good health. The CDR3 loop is CASSPGLNQETQYF. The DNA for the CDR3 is TGTGCCAGCTCACCGGGACTAAATCAAGAGACCCAGTACTTC. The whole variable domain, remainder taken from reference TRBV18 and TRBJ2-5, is NAGVMQNPRHLVRRRGQEARLRCSPMKGHSHVYWYRQLPEEGLKFMVYLQKENIIDESGMPKERFSAEFPKEGPSILRIQQVVRGDSAAYFCASSPGLNQETQYFGPGTRLLVL.